The 18 T cell receptor beta chains below all came from one sample that was sequenced in a study of blood T cells in healthy people across ages. Next came a second PCR, run for roughly 6 to 11 cycles, which used a sample-barcoded 5' primer along with a J-beta primer mix. One entry per CDR3 protein, called by TCRdb with MiXCR from the 5' RACE reads. The table has over 1,500,000 distinct CDR3 sequences, around 48% seen once. Source material: blood. The receptors stem from a woman in her thirties or forties in good health.

This clonotype was counted only a few times. The J gene is TRBJ2-7, the V gene TRBV6-2 or TRBV6-3; the D is unclear. In germline, CDR1 is MNHEY, CDR2 SVGEGT. The germline V and J ends were trimmed by 5 bases and 4 bases, with 18 bases remaining between them. The CDR3 extends over 15 amino acids. The DNA for the CDR3 is TGTGCCAGCAGTAACGGACGGAGACTCCCATACGAGCAGTACTTC. It codes for CASSNGRRLPYEQYF.

The chain carries TRBV5-6 and TRBJ1-2, with a weak D call TRBD1 (5 bases). Germline V gives CDR1 SGHDT, CDR2 YYEEEE. Trimming took 4 bases from V and 8 from J, leaving 12 bases between them. The CDR3 covers 12 residues. CDR3 protein: CASSGPGWGYTF. CDR3 nucleotide sequence: TGTGCCAGCAGCGGACCAGGGTGGGGCTACACCTTC.

This clonotype was picked up one time. Its ends do not fully match the called genes, so a read error is possible. The V call is TRBV14, the J call TRBJ2-5; TRBD1 is a possible D gene (6 bases). CDR3 size: 16 residues. CDR1 SGHDN and CDR2 FVKESK come from the germline V gene. The CDR3 DNA is TGTGCCAGCAGCCAAAGCCGGGACATCCGGCAAGGGACCCAGTACTTC. This codes for CASSQSRDIRQGTQYF.

The J gene is TRBJ1-2, the V gene TRBV5-1, with D possibly TRBD1 on 5 matching bases. Trimming cost V 0 bases and J 3 bases, with 12 bases left between them. The CDR3 runs to 15 residues. Germline V lookup: CDR1 SGHRS, CDR2 YFSETQ. In nucleotides, the CDR3 is TGCGCCAGCAGCTTGGCCTCGGGGCCGGACTATGGCTACACCTTC. Its translation: CASSLASGPDYGYTF.

This chain links TRBV7-3 with TRBJ2-1; D may match TRBD1 or TRBD2 (6 bases each). Trimming shortened V by 6 bases and J by 0 bases, and 30 bases separated the two germline ends. Germline assignment: CDR1 SGHTA and CDR2 FQGTGA. The CDR3 contains 21 residues. The CDR3 DNA reads as TGTGCCAGCAGTTCCGTGGGCAGCAGACAAGGGGGGAAAAGCTCCTACAATGAGCAGTTCTTC. This translates into CASSSVGSRQGGKSSYNEQFF.

In this sample, this clonotype turned up many times. This sequence joins TRBV7-2 and TRBJ2-7; D call uncertain. This CDR3 is 13 amino acids long. V was shortened by 2 bases and J by 2 bases, with 7 bases between the two germline ends. Germline CDR1 SGHTA, CDR2 FQGNSA. The CDR3 DNA reads TGTGCCAGCAGCTTAAACTACCCCTACGAGCAGTACTTC. Protein: CASSLNYPYEQYF.

The chain recombines TRBV11-2 with TRBJ1-2; D is ambiguous. Deletions cut 3 bases from V and 5 bases from J, with 22 bases between. Germline values: CDR1 SGHAT, CDR2 FQNNGV. The CDR3 has 17 amino acids. As DNA, the CDR3 is TGTGCCAGCAGCTTTTCGCCCTACGATTCTCCTTCGTATGGCTACACCTTC. Translated, it gives CASSFSPYDSPSYGYTF. The whole variable domain, remainder taken from reference TRBV11-2 and TRBJ1-2, is EAGVAQSPRYKIIEKRQSVAFWCNPISGHATLYWYQQILGQGPKLLIQFQNNGVVDDSQLPKDRFSAERLKGVDSTLKIQPAKLEDSAVYLCASSFSPYDSPSYGYTFGSGTRLTVV.

This clonotype has a count of ten or more. This chain joins TRBV7-8 and TRBJ2-7, with 8 bases lining up with TRBD2. V was pared by 3 bases and J by 6 bases, with 4 bases of the junction left unmatched. This CDR3 contains 13 residues. CDR1 and CDR2 from the germline V gene are SGHVS and FQNEAQ. CDR3 nucleotide sequence: TGTGCCAGCAGCTTGCGGGGGGAGTCCGAGCAGTACTTC. Translated: CASSLRGESEQYF.

The chain couples TRBV13 to TRBJ1-1, with a tentative D call TRBD1 (6 bases). Germline CDR1 and CDR2: PRHDT and FYEKMQ (reference sequence). V shed 5 bases and J shed 7 bases, with 14 bases lying between them. CDR3 length: 13 residues. In DNA form, the CDR3 reads TGTGCCAGCAGCCAGTCCGGGACATTTGAAGCTTTCTTT. Protein: CASSQSGTFEAFF.

The V gene is TRBV10-3, the J gene TRBJ1-2; the match to TRBD1 covers 11 bases. The CDR3 loop spans 12 amino acids. Germline CDR1 and CDR2: ENHRY and SYGVKD. V shed 10 bases, J shed 6 bases, and the junction held 4 bases outside the gene matches. The CDR3 protein is CATGTGGDGYTF. CDR3 nucleotides: TGTGCCACCGGGACAGGGGGTGATGGCTACACCTTC.

CDR3: CASSLVPRQSSYNEQFF. In nucleotides, the CDR3 is TGCGCCAGCAGCTTGGTGCCCAGGCAAAGCTCCTACAATGAGCAGTTCTTC. This chain uses TRBV5-1 with TRBJ2-1, with D uncertain. The length of the CDR3 is 17 residues. V shed 0 bases and J shed 0 bases, with 13 bases lying between them. The germline gives CDR1 SGHRS, CDR2 YFSETQ.

The count of this clonotype is one. This rearrangement joins TRBV9 to TRBJ1-2, with a weak D call TRBD1 (5 bases). CDR1 SGDLS and CDR2 YYNGEE come from the germline V gene. There are 13 residues in the CDR3. The V and J ends lost 4 bases and 8 bases respectively, with 15 bases between them. CDR3 amino acids: CASSPTVGVGYTF. In DNA form, the CDR3 reads TGTGCCAGCAGCCCCACCGTGGGGGTGGGCTACACCTTC. Complete variable domain (other parts from reference TRBV9 and TRBJ1-2): DSGVTQTPKHLITATGQRVTLRCSPRSGDLSVYWYQQSLDQGLQFLIQYYNGEERAKGNILERFSAQQFPDLHSELNLSSLELGDSALYFCASSPTVGVGYTFGSGTRLTVV.

The rearrangement uses TRBV12-3 or TRBV12-4 and TRBJ2-7, with D perhaps matching TRBD2 (6 bases). The tail of the sequence fits TRBJ2-5 better, so the J call may be wrong. This CDR3 has 13 residues. In DNA form, the CDR3 reads TGTGCCAGCCAGACCGGACGGGGGATGACCCAGTACTTC. Encoded protein: CASQTGRGMTQYF.

The rearrangement uses TRBV11-2 and TRBJ2-1; a possible D gene is TRBD1 (6 bases). Germline CDR1 is SGHAT and CDR2 is FQNNGV. This CDR3 contains 15 residues. V lost 4 bases and J 4 bases, leaving 14 bases between the germline ends. The CDR3 DNA reads as TGTGCCAGCAGCTCCGGTGACAGGCAGTACAATGAGCAGTTCTTC. Its protein product is CASSSGDRQYNEQFF.

A few counts support this clonotype. The chain carries TRBV7-2 and TRBJ2-6; TRBD1 or TRBD2 may be the D gene (5 bases each). Germline V lookup: CDR1 SGHTA, CDR2 FQGNSA. V dropped 5 bases and J dropped 9 bases, with 14 bases sitting between them. This CDR3 is 14 amino acids long. CDR3 residues: CASSPTTGHNVLTF. CDR3 DNA sequence: TGTGCCAGCAGCCCCACGACGGGGCACAACGTCCTGACTTTC.

The gene calls are TRBV4-1 and TRBJ1-5; 9 nucleotides match TRBD1. Trimming removed 4 bases from V and 0 bases from J; junction bases left unmatched: 4. Germline CDR1 and CDR2: MGHRA and YSYEKL. This CDR3 is built from 16 residues. The CDR3 sequence is CASSREQGASNQPQHF. In DNA form, the CDR3 reads TGCGCCAGCAGCCGAGAACAGGGGGCTAGCAATCAGCCCCAGCATTTT.

This chain links TRBV5-4 with TRBJ2-5, with TRBD2 matching 10 bases. This CDR3 comprises 18 residues. The germline V gene has CDR1 SGHNT and CDR2 YYREEE (reference sequence). With V trimmed by 5 bases and J by 2 bases, 15 bases remained unmatched. The CDR3 is CASRGGLAGGLGQETQYF. CDR3 in DNA: TGTGCCAGCAGAGGGGGTTTAGCGGGGGGCCTGGGTCAAGAGACCCAGTACTTC.

This clonotype turned up a few times. The chain recombines TRBV5-1 with TRBJ2-3; no definite D call. Germline lookup yields CDR1 SGHRS and CDR2 YFSETQ. The V gene lost 5 bases and the J gene lost 0 bases, with 10 bases spanning the gap. The CDR3 covers 14 residues. In nucleotides, the CDR3 is TGCGCCAGCAGGTCTGGCAGCAGCACAGATACGCAGTATTTT. Translated, it gives CASRSGSSTDTQYF. Full variable domain (missing parts from reference TRBV5-1 and TRBJ2-3): KAGVTQTPRYLIKTRGQQVTLSCSPISGHRSVSWYQQTPGQGLQFLFEYFSETQRNKGNFPGRFSGRQFSNSRSEMNVSTLELGDSALYLCASRSGSSTDTQYFGPGTRLTVL.